Listed below are T cell receptor beta chains from one sample, sequenced in a study of T cell responses to AZD1222 COVID-19 vaccine. Data came from immunoSEQ multiplex PCR; TCRdb stores just in-frame clones and leaves some out. The table includes fewer than 35,000 clones, roughly nine tenths detected once. The source material was peripheral blood, sampled on day 0 of AZD1222 vaccination. The source of these receptors is an adult in good health. Both conserved end residues are part of each CDR3. A D gene is named only where the DNA matches it firmly. Not every row has a clone size; where given, it reads once, few, many or a size class.

v_call: TRBV11-2
clone_size: NA
j_call: TRBJ1-2
d_call: NA
cdr3_aa: CASSLTGSGYTF
cdr3_nt: TGTGCCAGCAGCTTGACAGGCTCTGGCTACACCTTC

v_call: TRBV6-5
clone_size: NA
j_call: TRBJ1-6
d_call: NA
cdr3_aa: CASSSPLSGVNSPLHF
cdr3_nt: TGTGCCAGCAGTTCCCCCCTCTCAGGGGTAAATTCACCCCTCCACTTT

v_call: TRBV5-1
clone_size: NA
j_call: TRBJ2-2
d_call: NA
cdr3_aa: CASSLEGGTGELFF
cdr3_nt: TGCGCCAGCAGCTTGGAGGGGGGAACCGGGGAGCTGTTTTTT

v_call: TRBV29-1
clone_size: NA
j_call: TRBJ1-5
d_call: NA
cdr3_aa: CSAERGNSNQPQHF
cdr3_nt: TGCAGCGCAGAAAGGGGAAATAGCAATCAGCCCCAGCATTTT

v_call: TRBV14
clone_size: NA
j_call: TRBJ2-3
d_call: NA
cdr3_aa: CASSQGASVSTDTQYF
cdr3_nt: TGTGCCAGCAGCCAAGGGGCTAGCGTAAGCACAGATACGCAGTATTTT

v_call: TRBV25-1
clone_size: NA
j_call: TRBJ2-6
d_call: NA
cdr3_aa: CASSDRTASGANVLTF
cdr3_nt: TGTGCCAGCAGTGACCGGACAGCATCTGGGGCCAACGTCCTGACTTTC

v_call: TRBV7-2
clone_size: once
j_call: TRBJ2-5
d_call: NA
cdr3_aa: CASSLARRSETQYF
cdr3_nt: TGTGCCAGCAGCTTAGCTCGGAGATCAGAGACCCAGTACTTC

v_call: TRBV10-2
clone_size: NA
j_call: TRBJ1-4
d_call: NA
cdr3_aa: CASSGRAHEKLFF
cdr3_nt: TGCGCCAGCAGTGGCCGGGCTCATGAAAAACTGTTTTTT

v_call: TRBV5-1
clone_size: once
j_call: TRBJ2-3
d_call: TRBD2
cdr3_aa: CASSSSGVIDTHYF
cdr3_nt: TGCGCCAGCAGCAGTAGCGGGGTGATAGATACGCATTATTTT

v_call: TRBV11-2
clone_size: NA
j_call: TRBJ1-2
d_call: NA
cdr3_aa: CASSPHSTVRGGYTF
cdr3_nt: TGTGCCAGCAGCCCCCACTCGACGGTAAGGGGTGGCTACACCTTC

v_call: TRBV29-1
clone_size: NA
j_call: TRBJ2-6
d_call: NA
cdr3_aa: CSVEDRSSGANVLTF
cdr3_nt: TGCAGCGTTGAAGATCGGTCCTCTGGGGCCAACGTCCTGACTTTC

v_call: TRBV3-1/TRBV3-2
clone_size: NA
j_call: TRBJ2-5
d_call: NA
cdr3_aa: CASSPGLWETQYF
cdr3_nt: TGTGCCAGCAGCCCCGGACTGTGGGAGACCCAGTACTTC

v_call: TRBV11-3
clone_size: NA
j_call: TRBJ1-1
d_call: TRBD1
cdr3_aa: CASSSGGETEAFF
cdr3_nt: TGTGCCAGCAGCTCAGGGGGCGAGACTGAAGCTTTCTTT

v_call: TRBV19
clone_size: NA
j_call: TRBJ1-2
d_call: NA
cdr3_aa: CASTPGYGYTF
cdr3_nt: TGTGCCAGTACCCCGGGCTATGGCTACACCTTC

v_call: TRBV5-1
clone_size: NA
j_call: TRBJ2-1
d_call: TRBD1
cdr3_aa: CASSGDSFNEQFF
cdr3_nt: TGCGCCAGCAGCGGGGACAGCTTCAATGAGCAGTTCTTC

v_call: TRBV29-1
clone_size: NA
j_call: TRBJ1-1
d_call: TRBD1
cdr3_aa: CSGYRGDTEAFF
cdr3_nt: TGCAGCGGATACAGGGGGGACACTGAAGCTTTCTTT

v_call: TRBV3-1/TRBV3-2
clone_size: NA
j_call: TRBJ2-7
d_call: NA
cdr3_aa: CPRSQDESGRGGYEQYF
cdr3_nt: TGTCCCCGCAGCCAAGACGAAAGCGGCAGGGGAGGCTACGAGCAGTACTTC

v_call: TRBV9
clone_size: NA
j_call: TRBJ2-7
d_call: NA
cdr3_aa: CASSVDSGNEQYF
cdr3_nt: TGTGCCAGCAGCGTAGATTCAGGGAACGAGCAGTACTTC

v_call: TRBV2
clone_size: NA
j_call: TRBJ2-7
d_call: NA
cdr3_aa: CASSSWVEQYF
cdr3_nt: TGTGCCAGCAGTTCTTGGGTGGAGCAGTACTTC

v_call: TRBV10-3
clone_size: NA
j_call: TRBJ1-1
d_call: TRBD1
cdr3_aa: CAISGTGGTEAFF
cdr3_nt: TGTGCCATCAGCGGGACAGGGGGCACTGAAGCTTTCTTT

v_call: TRBV6-5
clone_size: NA
j_call: TRBJ1-2
d_call: TRBD1
cdr3_aa: CASSPPGQGRGYTF
cdr3_nt: TGTGCCAGCAGTCCCCCGGGACAGGGTAGGGGCTACACCTTC

v_call: TRBV27
clone_size: NA
j_call: TRBJ2-5
d_call: TRBD2
cdr3_aa: CASSLKRGARETQYF
cdr3_nt: TGTGCCAGCAGTTTAAAGCGGGGGGCCCGGGAGACCCAGTACTTC

v_call: TRBV30
clone_size: NA
j_call: TRBJ2-5
d_call: NA
cdr3_aa: CAWSVMTARQETQYF
cdr3_nt: TGTGCCTGGAGTGTGATGACAGCTAGACAAGAGACCCAGTACTTC

v_call: TRBV11-2
clone_size: NA
j_call: TRBJ2-1
d_call: NA
cdr3_aa: CASSSGTHLFNEQFF
cdr3_nt: TGTGCCAGCAGTTCCGGGACTCATCTTTTTAATGAGCAGTTCTTC

v_call: TRBV5-1
clone_size: NA
j_call: TRBJ1-1
d_call: NA
cdr3_aa: CASYKQAPNTEAFF
cdr3_nt: TGCGCCAGCTACAAACAGGCCCCGAACACTGAAGCTTTCTTT

v_call: TRBV5-1
clone_size: NA
j_call: TRBJ2-3
d_call: TRBD2
cdr3_aa: CASSLLASGGASTDTQYF
cdr3_nt: TGCGCCAGCAGCCTCTTGGCCAGCGGGGGGGCAAGCACAGATACGCAGTATTTT

v_call: TRBV19
clone_size: NA
j_call: TRBJ2-7
d_call: NA
cdr3_aa: CASSVGQFSYEQYF
cdr3_nt: TGTGCCAGTAGCGTCGGTCAGTTCTCCTACGAGCAGTACTTC

v_call: TRBV5-6
clone_size: NA
j_call: TRBJ2-1
d_call: TRBD1
cdr3_aa: CASSLIGTAYNEQFF
cdr3_nt: TGTGCCAGCAGCTTAATAGGGACAGCCTACAATGAGCAGTTCTTC

v_call: TRBV4-2
clone_size: NA
j_call: TRBJ1-2
d_call: NA
cdr3_aa: CASSQDVGGYGYTF
cdr3_nt: TGTGCCAGCAGCCAAGACGTCGGCGGCTATGGCTACACCTTC

v_call: TRBV19
clone_size: NA
j_call: TRBJ1-1
d_call: NA
cdr3_aa: CASSQTGGEAFF
cdr3_nt: TGTGCCAGTAGCCAGACAGGAGGTGAAGCTTTCTTT

v_call: TRBV3-1/TRBV3-2
clone_size: NA
j_call: TRBJ2-7
d_call: NA
cdr3_aa: CASSPGRAPEQYF
cdr3_nt: TGTGCCAGCAGCCCGGGGCGGGCCCCCGAGCAGTACTTC